Sequencing of this TCR beta chain was carried out in a study of blood T cell repertoires in COVID-19. On the study more broadly: Nucleic acid was either cDNA or gDNA, and it came from T cells, B-cell-depleted T cells, or PBMCs.

Sequencing was performed with immunoSEQ multiplex PCR; in TCRdb, only in-frame clones are kept and a portion is missing. The sample consists of roughly 300,000 clones, more than 80% of them appearing once. Per germline, CDR1 SGHVS and CDR2 FNYEAQ. The V end lost 1 base, the J end lost 11 bases, and 10 bases lay between the germline ends. The CDR3 is made up of 12 amino acids. Material for sequencing was peripheral blood. The J gene is TRBJ2-3, the V gene TRBV7-6, with D possibly TRBD2 on 7 matching bases. The receptor comes from a young man who had recovered from COVID-19. The DNA of the CDR3 is TGTGCCAGCAGCTTAGTGGGAGGGGGGCAGTATTTT. Protein product: CASSLVGGGQYF.